One sample yielded the 10 T cell receptor beta chains listed below, sequenced in a study of PD-1 blockade in classical Hodgkin lymphoma. Some clones are missing from TCRdb's copy, which holds only in-frame ones; the method was immunoSEQ multiplex PCR. The repertoire consists of over 9,000 clones, with roughly 83% occurring once and the leading ten covering roughly 1.5%. The sample's time point: cycle 4 day 1 (C4D1), after 6 weeks of nivolumab. There was relapse after autologous stem cell transplantation in every patient, and there was variation in brentuximab vedotin exposure. Purification of CD4+ T cells from thawed PBMCs was performed via magnetic negative selection. The sequenced sample was CD4+ T cells from blood, obtained before the fourth cycle of nivolumab. All receptors come from a human donor with classical Hodgkin lymphoma.

This clone appeared a few times. J is TRBJ1-1 and V is TRBV19; TRBD1 aligns across 7 bases. The CDR3 has 13 amino acids. V was pared by 7 bases and J by 1 base, with 3 bases of the junction left unmatched. The germline V gene has CDR1 LNHDA and CDR2 SQIVND (reference sequence). In nucleotides, the CDR3 is TGTGCCAGTAAAGACAGGGCGAACACTGAAGCTTTCTTT. This sequence encodes CASKDRANTEAFF.

Comment on this clone: Other nucleotide sequences in the sample specify the same CDR3. V and J are TRBV18 and TRBJ2-3; D is uncertain. V lost 2 bases and J 0 bases, leaving 0 bases between the germline ends. The CDR3 sequence is 12 residues long. The germline V gene encodes CDR1 KGHSH and CDR2 LQKENI. In nucleotides, the CDR3 is TGTGCCAGCTCACCAAGCACAGATACGCAGTATTTT. This translates into CASSPSTDTQYF.

This clone is a singleton in its sample. The V call is TRBV11-2, the J call TRBJ1-1; 10 bases are shared with TRBD1. From germline, CDR1 is SGHAT and CDR2 FQNNGV. Unmatched junction bases numbered 13, after V lost 1 base and J lost 8 bases. CDR3 length equals 17 residues. CDR3 DNA: TGTGCCAGCAGCTTAGGAGTAAGGGGGACAGGGGTAAAAGAAGCTTTCTTT. Amino acids: CASSLGVRGTGVKEAFF.

The CDR3 sequence is CSASQGYEQYF. DNA of the CDR3: TGCAGTGCTAGCCAGGGTTACGAGCAGTACTTC. The rearrangement links TRBV20-1 to TRBJ2-7, with D possibly matching TRBD1 (5 bases). Looked up from germline, CDR1 is DFQATT and CDR2 is SNEGSKA (reference sequence). Trimming stripped 3 bases from V and 4 bases from J, with 7 bases between. The CDR3 extends over 11 amino acids.

In this sample, this clone turned up a few times. The chain employs TRBV6-1 and TRBJ1-4, with D perhaps matching TRBD1 (5 bases). This CDR3 has 18 amino acids. Germline V lookup: CDR1 MNHNS, CDR2 SASEGT. With 3 bases removed from V and 3 bases from J, the gap between germline ends came to 20 bases. The DNA for the CDR3 is TGTGCCAGCAGTGATCACCTAGCGGGGGGTGCGGCTAATGAAAAACTGTTTTTT. It specifies CASSDHLAGGAANEKLFF.

The gene calls are TRBV30 and TRBJ2-1; 8 bases are a match to TRBD2. V gave up 0 bases and J gave up 2 bases; unmatched junction bases: 6. The CDR3 consists of 16 residues. Germline CDR1 GTSNPN, CDR2 SVGIG (reference sequence). Written as DNA, the CDR3 is TGTGCCTGGAGTGTCGAACGGGGGGGGGCCTACAATGAGCAGTTCTTC. This gives the protein CAWSVERGGAYNEQFF.

The rearrangement joins TRBV14 to TRBJ2-7, with D perhaps TRBD1 (6 bases). V was clipped by 1 base and J by 0 bases, with 7 bases between them. Germline CDR1 reads SGHDN; CDR2 reads FVKESK. The CDR3 consists of 14 residues. The CDR3 DNA reads as TGTGCCAGCAGCCAAGGGGACATCTCCTACGAGCAGTACTTC. It encodes CASSQGDISYEQYF.

The rearrangement joins TRBV7-9 to TRBJ2-3; D is unclear. Trimming pared 1 base from V and 0 bases from J, leaving 5 bases between. In germline, CDR1 is SEHNR, CDR2 FQNEAQ (reference sequence). The CDR3 runs 14 residues. The CDR3: CASSLDHSTDTQYF. DNA for the CDR3: TGTGCCAGCAGCTTAGACCATAGCACAGATACGCAGTATTTT.

The chain is built from TRBV7-9 and TRBJ2-7; D is possibly TRBD2 (6 bases). V lost 4 bases and J 2 bases, leaving 9 bases between the germline ends. The V gene's germline CDR1 is SEHNR and CDR2 FQNEAQ (reference sequence). CDR3 length: 13 residues. CDR3: CASSWTGAYEQYF. In nucleotides, the CDR3 is TGTGCCAGCAGCTGGACGGGAGCCTACGAGCAGTACTTC.

There are a few counts of this clone. V is TRBV19 and J is TRBJ2-3; D is possibly TRBD2 (6 bases). This CDR3 is 13 amino acids long. Trimming pared 6 bases from V and 1 base from J, leaving 8 bases between. From germline, CDR1 is LNHDA and CDR2 SQIVND (reference sequence). The CDR3 nucleotides read TGTGCCAGTAGAGGCGGGGGCACAGATACGCAGTATTTT. This gives the protein CASRGGGTDTQYF.